A single sample is the source of the 29 T cell receptor beta chains below, sequenced in a study of high-grade serous ovarian cancer treatment subgroups. Tumor samples were taken before definitive surgery or chemotherapy. Measured with immunoSEQ multiplex PCR; TCRdb has only the in-frame clones, and not every one. This sample carries some 10,000 clones, under 70% of them seen once, and the ten largest clones take approximately 4.1%. Sequencing was performed on tumor tissue. The receptors here all came from a human donor with high-grade serous ovarian cancer.

This clone has only a few counts. The chain has TRBV25-1 and TRBJ1-5; possibly TRBD1 for D (5 bases). Trimming removed 7 bases at V and 2 bases at J, with 9 bases between. This CDR3 is 13 amino acids long. In germline, CDR1 is MGHDK, CDR2 SYGVNS. CDR3 DNA: TGTGCCAGCAAGGGGAGCGGCAATCAGCCCCAGCATTTT. Protein product: CASKGSGNQPQHF.

This clone was recorded once. This chain uses TRBV29-1 with TRBJ1-2, with TRBD1 as a possible D gene (5 bases). The CDR3 contains 14 residues. V dropped 1 base and J dropped 8 bases, with 17 bases sitting between them. Germline V lookup: CDR1 SQVTM, CDR2 ANQGSEA. In DNA, the CDR3 is TGCAGCGTTGAAGCAGGTCAGGCCCCAGGGGGCTACACCTTC. This sequence encodes CSVEAGQAPGGYTF.

The CDR3 bases are TGTGCCAGCAGCTTAGTGAGCTCGGGATCCTACAATGAGCAGTTCTTC. As protein: CASSLVSSGSYNEQFF. The gene calls are TRBV11-3 and TRBJ2-1, with D possibly matching TRBD2 (5 bases). Germline V CDR1 and CDR2: SGHNT, YENEEA. The CDR3 extends over 16 amino acids. V lost 1 base and J lost 1, with 11 bases in between.

The genes are TRBV27 and TRBJ1-1; D uncertain. Trimming cost V 0 bases and J 6 bases, with 8 bases left between them. CDR3 size: 13 residues. CDR1 MNHEY and CDR2 SMNVEV come from the germline V gene (reference sequence). The CDR3 protein is CASSLSVAAEAFF. The CDR3 region has the DNA TGTGCCAGCAGTTTATCGGTGGCAGCTGAAGCTTTCTTT.

This chain links TRBV7-9 with TRBJ2-2; D may be TRBD1 or TRBD2 (6 bases each). The CDR3 spans 15 residues. Germline V lookup: CDR1 SEHNR, CDR2 FQNEAQ (reference sequence). V was shortened by 5 bases and J by 2 bases, with 12 bases between the two germline ends. The CDR3 loop reads CASSRGGLNTGELFF. CDR3 sequence (DNA): TGTGCCAGCAGCCGAGGGGGACTTAACACCGGGGAGCTGTTTTTT.

The genes are TRBV29-1 and TRBJ1-2, with 12 bases lining up with TRBD1. V shed 6 bases, J shed 8 bases, and the junction held 7 bases outside the gene matches. The length of the CDR3 is 13 residues. Germline values: CDR1 SQVTM, CDR2 ANQGSEA. DNA of the CDR3: TGCAGCGTGATGGGACAGGGGGCTGACGGCTACACCTTC. Translating gives CSVMGQGADGYTF.

The rearrangement joins TRBV11-2 to TRBJ1-1; D remains unclear. Per the germline V gene, CDR1 is SGHAT and CDR2 is FQNNGV. Trimming removed 3 bases at V and 0 bases at J, with 8 bases between. CDR3 size: 14 residues. The CDR3 coding sequence is TGTGCCAGCAGCTTGGGATTAGTGAACACTGAAGCTTTCTTT. This encodes CASSLGLVNTEAFF. The whole variable domain, remainder taken from reference TRBV11-2 and TRBJ1-1, is EAGVAQSPRYKIIEKRQSVAFWCNPISGHATLYWYQQILGQGPKLLIQFQNNGVVDDSQLPKDRFSAERLKGVDSTLKIQPAKLEDSAVYLCASSLGLVNTEAFFGQGTRLTVV.

J is TRBJ2-5 and V is TRBV7-2; maybe TRBD2 (5 bases). There are 15 residues in the CDR3. Germline V gives CDR1 SGHTA, CDR2 FQGNSA. V dropped 5 bases and J dropped 1 base, with 14 bases sitting between them. CDR3 in DNA: TGTGCCAGCAGCCCCCTACGAGGGAGCCAAGAGACCCAGTACTTC. Its translation: CASSPLRGSQETQYF. Complete variable domain (other parts from reference TRBV7-2 and TRBJ2-5): GAGVSQSPSNKVTEKGKDVELRCDPISGHTALYWYRQSLGQGLEFLIYFQGNSAPDKSGLPSDRFSAERTGGSVSTLTIQRTQQEDSAVYLCASSPLRGSQETQYFGPGTRLLVL.

Only a few counts were recorded for this clone. The chain is built from TRBV27 and TRBJ2-2; D is possibly TRBD1 or TRBD2 (5 bases each). This CDR3 is built from 17 residues. V was cut by 3 bases and J by 3 bases, with 17 bases left in between. Germline values: CDR1 MNHEY, CDR2 SMNVEV (reference sequence). The CDR3 region has the DNA TGTGCCAGCAGTTTCGCCCCCGTGGGGGTGGACACCGGGGAGCTGTTTTTT. Its translation: CASSFAPVGVDTGELFF.

The chain employs TRBV29-1 and TRBJ2-2, with D possibly matching TRBD2 (6 bases). In germline, CDR1 is SQVTM, CDR2 ANQGSEA. Deletions cut 5 bases from V and 7 bases from J, with 14 bases between. CDR3 length: 13 amino acids. CDR3: CSVTNSSGGELFF. CDR3 bases: TGCAGCGTTACCAATAGTAGCGGCGGGGAGCTGTTTTTT.

The chain joins TRBV11-2 to TRBJ2-5; D is unclear. V was clipped by 5 bases and J by 5 bases, with 6 bases between them. In germline, CDR1 is SGHAT, CDR2 FQNNGV. This CDR3 comprises 11 residues. CDR3: CASSRWETQYF. The CDR3 DNA follows: TGTGCCAGCAGCCGCTGGGAGACCCAGTACTTC.

This clone is a singleton in its sample. The rearrangement uses TRBV7-2 and TRBJ2-5; 9 positions agree with TRBD1. Trimming took 1 base from V and 5 from J; bases not matched to a gene: 8. In germline, CDR1 is SGHTA, CDR2 FQGNSA. CDR3 length equals 16 residues. Here the CDR3 reads CASSLGGTGRRETQYF. In DNA form, the CDR3 reads TGTGCCAGCAGCTTAGGAGGGACAGGGCGCAGGGAGACCCAGTACTTC.

V usage is TRBV11-2 and J usage is TRBJ1-5, with TRBD1 matching over 10 bases. Germline V gene data show CDR1 as SGHAT and CDR2 as FQNNGV. CDR3 size: 15 residues. Losses at the gene ends were 3 bases for V and 7 bases for J; bases not matched to a gene: 6. CDR3 amino acids: CASSFDRTGGQPQHF. The CDR3 coding sequence is TGTGCCAGCAGCTTCGACCGGACAGGGGGACAGCCCCAGCATTTT.

The chain carries TRBV25-1 and TRBJ2-7; TRBD2 agrees at 13 bases. The germline V gene encodes CDR1 MGHDK and CDR2 SYGVNS. Unmatched junction bases numbered 9, after V lost 5 bases and J lost 2 bases. CDR3 length: 17 amino acids. The CDR3 coding sequence is TGTGCCAGCAGTCGGGGGACTAGCGGGACGAAGACCTACGAGCAGTACTTC. It codes for CASSRGTSGTKTYEQYF.

This clone has just one count. The J gene is TRBJ2-2, the V gene TRBV4-2; 9 bases match TRBD2. Trimming at V came to 4 bases and at J to 5 bases, leaving 11 bases not matched to a gene. Germline assignment: CDR1 LGHNA and CDR2 YNFKEQ. The length of the CDR3 is 17 residues. CDR3 residues: CASSPQGGGGGTGELFF. For the CDR3, the DNA is TGTGCCAGCAGCCCCCAAGGGGGCGGGGGGGGGACCGGGGAGCTGTTTTTT.

J is TRBJ1-1 and V is TRBV10-3; the D gene is possibly TRBD1 (5 bases). The CDR3 length is 12 residues. Germline CDR1 is ENHRY and CDR2 is SYGVKD. V was cut by 8 bases and J by 3 bases, with 10 bases left in between. CDR3 residues: CAIGLGDTEAFF. The DNA for the CDR3 is TGTGCCATCGGCTTAGGGGACACTGAAGCTTTCTTT.

The CDR3 region is CASSLGDRLGETQYF. The CDR3 bases are TGTGCCAGCAGCTTGGGGGACAGGTTAGGAGAGACCCAGTACTTC. V is TRBV5-6 and J is TRBJ2-5, with 8 bases that match TRBD1. J was trimmed by 4 bases and V by 0 bases; bases with no gene match: 5. Per germline, CDR1 SGHDT and CDR2 YYEEEE. CDR3 length: 15 residues.

The chain joins TRBV7-2 to TRBJ2-1; the match to TRBD2 covers 11 bases. The length of the CDR3 is 16 residues. The V and J ends lost 4 bases and 7 bases, in that order; junction bases with no gene match: 9. Germline CDR1 SGHTA, CDR2 FQGNSA. The CDR3 DNA is TGTGCCAGCAGCTACACCGGGACTAGCGGTTCAAATGAGCAGTTCTTC. This translates into CASSYTGTSGSNEQFF.

The chain links TRBV4-2 to TRBJ2-2, with a weak D call TRBD2 (6 bases). The CDR3 spans 18 residues. V gave up 1 base and J gave up 0 bases, with 15 bases separating them. Germline CDR1 reads LGHNA; CDR2 reads YNFKEQ. The CDR3 here is CASSQGNSGQSNTGELFF. The CDR3 DNA reads as TGTGCCAGCAGCCAAGGGAATAGCGGACAATCGAACACCGGGGAGCTGTTTTTT.

The chain employs TRBV4-2 and TRBJ2-3, with unresolved D. The germline V gene encodes CDR1 LGHNA and CDR2 YNFKEQ. V was cut by 4 bases and J by 2 bases, with 7 bases left in between. The CDR3 runs to 13 residues. The CDR3 DNA reads TGTGCCAGCAGCCCCCCGGACACAGATACGCAGTATTTT. Translation: CASSPPDTDTQYF.

The chain recombines TRBV6-5 with TRBJ2-1; 9 bases are shared with TRBD2. J was trimmed by 4 bases and V by 5 bases; bases with no gene match: 6. The CDR3 covers 15 residues. Germline V gene data show CDR1 as MNHEY and CDR2 as SVGAGI. The CDR3 nucleotides read TGTGCCAGCAGTCTAGCGGGACCGGGGTACAATGAGCAGTTCTTC. This translates into CASSLAGPGYNEQFF.

V usage is TRBV5-4 and J usage is TRBJ2-5; D unresolved. The CDR3 sequence is 17 residues long. Trimming left V 4 bases short and J 0 bases short, with 19 bases between. Germline V CDR1 and CDR2: SGHNT, YYREEE (reference sequence). CDR3 bases: TGTGCCAGCAGCGGGATGACAAGGGCACACCACCAAGAGACCCAGTACTTC. Protein: CASSGMTRAHHQETQYF. Full variable domain (rest looked up from reference TRBV5-4 and TRBJ2-5): ETGVTQSPTHLIKTRGQQVTLRCSSQSGHNTVSWYQQALGQGPQFIFQYYREEENGRGNFPPRFSGLQFPNYSSELNVNALELDDSALYLCASSGMTRAHHQETQYFGPGTRLLVL.

This clone was counted only a few times. This rearrangement joins TRBV19 to TRBJ2-7; 7 bases align to TRBD1. V lost 5 bases, J lost 4 bases, and 14 bases stayed unmatched. This CDR3 has 16 residues. The germline gives CDR1 LNHDA, CDR2 SQIVND (reference sequence). CDR3 loop: CASSRRDRYQPYEQYF. In DNA form, the CDR3 reads TGTGCCAGTAGTCGTCGGGACAGATATCAACCTTACGAGCAGTACTTC. Complete variable domain (other parts from reference TRBV19 and TRBJ2-7): DGGITQSPKYLFRKEGQNVTLSCEQNLNHDAMYWYRQDPGQGLRLIYYSQIVNDFQKGDIAEGYSVSREKKESFPLTVTSAQKNPTAFYLCASSRRDRYQPYEQYFGPGTRLTVT.

Remarks on this clone: An end of the junction does not agree with germline; a read error may underlie this. V gene TRBV6-6 combines with J gene TRBJ2-1, with TRBD1 matching over 8 bases. The length of the CDR3 is 14 residues. From germline, CDR1 is MNHNY and CDR2 SVGAGI (reference sequence). The CDR3 DNA is TGTGCCGGCAGTTCCCGGGACAGGAACAATGAGCAGTTCTTC. The encoded protein is CAGSSRDRNNEQFF.

The rearrangement joins TRBV7-3 to TRBJ2-3, with D possibly TRBD1 on 5 matching bases. The CDR3 is 15 residues long. Germline V gene data show CDR1 as SGHTA and CDR2 as FQGTGA. The germline V and J ends were trimmed by 5 bases and 2 bases, with 14 bases remaining between them. Here the CDR3 reads CASSMTDTFTDTQYF. CDR3 in DNA: TGTGCCAGCAGCATGACAGACACCTTCACAGATACGCAGTATTTT.

This clone was detected a few times. The V call is TRBV10-3, the J call TRBJ1-5; D is possibly TRBD1 (5 bases). Germline V gives CDR1 ENHRY, CDR2 SYGVKD. Trimming removed 10 bases from V and 6 bases from J, with 16 bases in between. The CDR3 has 13 residues. CDR3 sequence (DNA): TGTGCCACCACTCCGGGGCTGGGTCAGCCCCAGCATTTT. Encoded protein: CATTPGLGQPQHF.

The chain recombines TRBV5-4 with TRBJ2-6; D might be TRBD1 (6 bases). Germline V CDR1 and CDR2: SGHNT, YYREEE (reference sequence). The CDR3 has 15 amino acids. V lost 1 base to trimming and J lost 8 bases, with 13 bases between them. In DNA form, the CDR3 reads TGTGCCAGCAGCTTGAGCAGGGGATTGTCCAACGTCCTGACTTTC. This translates into CASSLSRGLSNVLTF.

This sequence joins TRBV2 and TRBJ1-4; 8 bases line up with TRBD1. This CDR3 region has 14 residues. CDR1 is SNHLY and CDR2 is FYNNEI in the germline V gene. Trimming took 5 bases from V and 5 from J; bases not matched to a gene: 4. The CDR3 DNA reads TGTGCCAGCAGTCCCACAGGGGGGAATGAAAAACTGTTTTTT. Its translation: CASSPTGGNEKLFF.

V usage is TRBV7-2 and J usage is TRBJ2-3; 7 bases line up with TRBD1. From germline, CDR1 is SGHTA and CDR2 FQGNSA. The CDR3 consists of 14 residues. V shed 0 bases, J shed 4 bases, and the junction held 1 base outside the gene matches. The CDR3: CASSLARGPDTQYF. The DNA of the CDR3 is TGTGCCAGCAGCTTAGCGAGGGGGCCAGATACGCAGTATTTT.